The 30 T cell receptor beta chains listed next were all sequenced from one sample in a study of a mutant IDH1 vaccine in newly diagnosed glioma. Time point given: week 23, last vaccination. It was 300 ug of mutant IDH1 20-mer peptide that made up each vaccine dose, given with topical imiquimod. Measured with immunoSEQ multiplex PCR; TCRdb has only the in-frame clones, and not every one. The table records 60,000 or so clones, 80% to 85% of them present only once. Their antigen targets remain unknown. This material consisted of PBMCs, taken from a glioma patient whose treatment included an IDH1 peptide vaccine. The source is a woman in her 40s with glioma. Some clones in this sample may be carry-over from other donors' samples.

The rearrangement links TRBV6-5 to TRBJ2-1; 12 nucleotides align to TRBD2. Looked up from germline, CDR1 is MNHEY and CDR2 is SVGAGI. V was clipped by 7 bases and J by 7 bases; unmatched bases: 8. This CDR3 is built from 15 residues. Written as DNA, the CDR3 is TGTGCCAGCATTAACCTAGCGGGGGGGCAGAATGAGCAGTTCTTC. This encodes CASINLAGGQNEQFF.

CDR3 residues: CASSQLWGVGNEQFF. For the CDR3, the DNA is TGTGCCAGCAGTCAACTCTGGGGGGTGGGTAATGAGCAGTTCTTC. V gene TRBV6-6 combines with J gene TRBJ2-1; possible D gene TRBD2, 6 bases. Germline V gene data show CDR1 as MNHNY and CDR2 as SVGAGI (reference sequence). The CDR3 totals 15 residues. V lost 5 bases and J 7 bases, leaving 18 bases between the germline ends.

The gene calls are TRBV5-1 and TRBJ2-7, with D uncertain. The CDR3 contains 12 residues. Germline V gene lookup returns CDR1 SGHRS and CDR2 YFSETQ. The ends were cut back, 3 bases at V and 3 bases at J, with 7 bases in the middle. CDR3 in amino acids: CASSSDGYEQYF. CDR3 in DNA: TGCGCCAGCAGCTCGGACGGCTACGAGCAGTACTTC.

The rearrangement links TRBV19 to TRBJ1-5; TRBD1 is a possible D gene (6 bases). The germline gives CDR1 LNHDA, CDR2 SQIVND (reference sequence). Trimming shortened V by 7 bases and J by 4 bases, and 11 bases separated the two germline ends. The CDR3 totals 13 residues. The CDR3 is CASTRGANQPQHF. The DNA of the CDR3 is TGTGCCAGTACCCGGGGGGCTAATCAGCCCCAGCATTTT.

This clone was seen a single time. The CDR3 here is CASSPRRTVYEQYF. CDR3 nucleotides: TGTGCCAGTAGCCCGAGAAGGACAGTCTACGAGCAGTACTTC. This chain joins TRBV19 and TRBJ2-7, with D tentatively TRBD1 (6 bases). Trimming took off 6 bases at V and 3 bases at J, with 15 bases between the two ends. This CDR3 is built from 14 residues. Germline loops: CDR1 LNHDA, CDR2 SQIVND (reference sequence).

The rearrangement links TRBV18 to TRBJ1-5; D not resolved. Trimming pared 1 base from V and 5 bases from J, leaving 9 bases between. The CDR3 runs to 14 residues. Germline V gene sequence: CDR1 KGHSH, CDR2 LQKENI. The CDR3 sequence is CASSPQEGDQPQHF. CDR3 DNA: TGTGCCAGCTCACCACAGGAAGGCGATCAGCCCCAGCATTTT.

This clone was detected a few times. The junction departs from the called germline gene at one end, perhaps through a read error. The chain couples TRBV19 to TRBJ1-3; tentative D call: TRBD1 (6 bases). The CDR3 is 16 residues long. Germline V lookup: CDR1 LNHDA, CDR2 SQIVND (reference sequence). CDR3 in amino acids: CASSIQQGRPGNTIYF. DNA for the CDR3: TGTGCCAGTAGTATACAGCAGGGGCGTCCTGGTAACACCATATATTTT.

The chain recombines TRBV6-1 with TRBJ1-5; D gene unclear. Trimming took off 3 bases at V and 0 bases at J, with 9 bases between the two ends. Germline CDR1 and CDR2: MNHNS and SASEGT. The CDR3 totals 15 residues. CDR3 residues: CASSDLFDSNQPQHF. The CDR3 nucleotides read TGTGCCAGCAGTGACCTTTTTGATAGCAATCAGCCCCAGCATTTT.

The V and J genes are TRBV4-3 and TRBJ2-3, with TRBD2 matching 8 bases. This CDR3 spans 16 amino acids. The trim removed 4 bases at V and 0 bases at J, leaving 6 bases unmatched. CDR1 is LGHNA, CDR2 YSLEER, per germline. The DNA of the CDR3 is TGCGCCAGCAGCCGCAGGGTAGCGGGGAGCACAGATACGCAGTATTTT. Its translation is CASSRRVAGSTDTQYF.

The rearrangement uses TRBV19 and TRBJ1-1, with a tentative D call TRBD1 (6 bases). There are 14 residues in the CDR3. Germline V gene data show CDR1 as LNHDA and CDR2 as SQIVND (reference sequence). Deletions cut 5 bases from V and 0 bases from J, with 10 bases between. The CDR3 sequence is CASSPQGLNTEAFF. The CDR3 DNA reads TGTGCCAGTAGTCCCCAGGGGCTGAACACTGAAGCTTTCTTT.

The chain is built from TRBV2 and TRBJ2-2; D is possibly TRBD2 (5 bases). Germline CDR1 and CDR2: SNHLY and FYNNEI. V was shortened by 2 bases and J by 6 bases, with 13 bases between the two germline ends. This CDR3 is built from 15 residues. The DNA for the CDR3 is TGTGCCAGCAGTGAAAATACCCCCGGGGCCGGGGAGCTGTTTTTT. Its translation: CASSENTPGAGELFF.

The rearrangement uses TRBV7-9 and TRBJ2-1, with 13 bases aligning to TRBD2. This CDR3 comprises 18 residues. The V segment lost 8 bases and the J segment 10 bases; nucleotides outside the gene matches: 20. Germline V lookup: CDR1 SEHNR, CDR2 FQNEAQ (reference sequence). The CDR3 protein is CASEGWTSGGPRPREQFF. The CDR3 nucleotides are TGTGCCAGCGAAGGTTGGACTAGCGGGGGCCCACGCCCCCGGGAGCAGTTCTTC.

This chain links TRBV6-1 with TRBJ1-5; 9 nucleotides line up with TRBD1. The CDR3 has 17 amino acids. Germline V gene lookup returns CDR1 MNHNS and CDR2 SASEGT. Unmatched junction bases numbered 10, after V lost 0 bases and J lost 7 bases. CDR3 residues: CASSEALGQGGGQPQHF. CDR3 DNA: TGTGCCAGCAGTGAAGCCTTGGGACAGGGTGGCGGCCAGCCCCAGCATTTT.

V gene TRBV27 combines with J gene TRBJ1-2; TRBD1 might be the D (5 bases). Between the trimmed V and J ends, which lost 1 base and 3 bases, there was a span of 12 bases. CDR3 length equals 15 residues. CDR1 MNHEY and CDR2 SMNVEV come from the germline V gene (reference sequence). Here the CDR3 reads CASSLLVGDDYGYTF. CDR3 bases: TGTGCCAGCAGTTTATTGGTAGGGGATGACTATGGCTACACCTTC.

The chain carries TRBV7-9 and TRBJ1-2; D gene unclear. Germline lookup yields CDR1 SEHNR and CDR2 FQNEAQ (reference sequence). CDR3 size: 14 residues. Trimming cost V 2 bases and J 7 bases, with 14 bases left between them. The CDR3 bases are TGTGCCAGCAGCTTATATGGCCTGCTAGGTGGCTACACCTTC. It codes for CASSLYGLLGGYTF.

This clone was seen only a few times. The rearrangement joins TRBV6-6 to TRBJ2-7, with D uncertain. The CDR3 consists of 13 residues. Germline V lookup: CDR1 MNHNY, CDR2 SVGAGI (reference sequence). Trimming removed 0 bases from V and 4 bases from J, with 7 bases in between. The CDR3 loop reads CASSYSKRYEQYF. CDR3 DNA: TGTGCCAGCAGTTACTCGAAACGATACGAGCAGTACTTC.

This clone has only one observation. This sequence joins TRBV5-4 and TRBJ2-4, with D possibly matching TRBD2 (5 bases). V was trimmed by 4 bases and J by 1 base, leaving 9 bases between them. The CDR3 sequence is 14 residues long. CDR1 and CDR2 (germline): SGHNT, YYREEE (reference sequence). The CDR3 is CASSMDSAKNIQYF. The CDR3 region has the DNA TGTGCCAGCAGCATGGACTCCGCCAAAAACATTCAGTACTTC.

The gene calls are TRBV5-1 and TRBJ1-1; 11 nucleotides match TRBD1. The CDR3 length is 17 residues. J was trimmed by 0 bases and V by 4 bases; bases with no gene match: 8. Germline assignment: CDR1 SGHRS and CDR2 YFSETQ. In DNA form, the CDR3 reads TGCGCCAGCAGCCCGCAGGGGACAGGGGGGATGAACACTGAAGCTTTCTTT. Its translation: CASSPQGTGGMNTEAFF.

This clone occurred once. The CDR3: CASSQMSSGAYEQYF. The CDR3 DNA reads as TGCGCCAGCAGCCAAATGTCTAGCGGGGCCTACGAGCAGTACTTC. The chain links TRBV4-3 to TRBJ2-7, with TRBD2 matching over 9 bases. CDR1 and CDR2 (germline): LGHNA, YSLEER. J was trimmed by 2 bases and V by 2 bases; bases with no gene match: 4. The CDR3 has 15 residues.

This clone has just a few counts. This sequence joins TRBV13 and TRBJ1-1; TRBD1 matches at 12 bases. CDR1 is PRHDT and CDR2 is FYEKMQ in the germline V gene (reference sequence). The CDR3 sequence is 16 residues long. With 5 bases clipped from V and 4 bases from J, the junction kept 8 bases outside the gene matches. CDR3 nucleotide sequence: TGTGCCAGCAGCCCATGGGACAGGGGGCGCGTCACTGAAGCTTTCTTT. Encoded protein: CASSPWDRGRVTEAFF.

The CDR3 DNA reads TGTGCCAGCTACATCAGCAAAGGGGGGAACACCGGGGAGCTGTTTTTT. This codes for CASYISKGGNTGELFF. The chain has TRBV18 and TRBJ2-2; tentative D call: TRBD1 (6 bases). Trimming removed 7 bases from V and 1 base from J, with 16 bases in between. Looked up from germline, CDR1 is KGHSH and CDR2 is LQKENI. The CDR3 spans 16 residues.

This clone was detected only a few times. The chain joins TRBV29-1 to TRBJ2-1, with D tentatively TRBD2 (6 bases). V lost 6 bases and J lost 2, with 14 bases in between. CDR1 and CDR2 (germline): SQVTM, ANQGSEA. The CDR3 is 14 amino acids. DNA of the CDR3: TGCAGCGTGAACGGGGGAAAGACCTACAATGAGCAGTTCTTC. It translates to CSVNGGKTYNEQFF.

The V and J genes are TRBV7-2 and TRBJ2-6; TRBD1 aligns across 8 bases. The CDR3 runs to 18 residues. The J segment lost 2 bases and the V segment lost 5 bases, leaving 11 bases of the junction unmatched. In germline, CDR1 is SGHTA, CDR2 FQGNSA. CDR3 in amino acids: CASSHQGRGPAGANVLTF. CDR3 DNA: TGTGCCAGCAGCCACCAGGGCAGGGGGCCTGCTGGGGCCAACGTCCTGACTTTC.

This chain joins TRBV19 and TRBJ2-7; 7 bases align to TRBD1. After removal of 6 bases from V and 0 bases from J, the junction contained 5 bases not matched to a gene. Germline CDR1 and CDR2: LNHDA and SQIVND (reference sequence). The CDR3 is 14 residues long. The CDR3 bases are TGTGCCAGTAGACGCCGGGACAGCTCCTACGAGCAGTACTTC. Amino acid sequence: CASRRRDSSYEQYF.

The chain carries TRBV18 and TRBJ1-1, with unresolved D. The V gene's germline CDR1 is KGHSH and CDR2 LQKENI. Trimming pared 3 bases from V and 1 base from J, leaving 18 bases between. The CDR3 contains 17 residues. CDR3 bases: TGTGCCAGCTCACCTCTCGAATTGGGAGCCGGGAACACTGAAGCTTTCTTT. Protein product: CASSPLELGAGNTEAFF.

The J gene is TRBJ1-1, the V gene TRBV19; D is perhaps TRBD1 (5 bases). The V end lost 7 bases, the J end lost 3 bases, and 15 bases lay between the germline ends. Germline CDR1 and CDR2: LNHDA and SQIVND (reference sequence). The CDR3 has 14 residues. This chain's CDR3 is CASTRGGDYTEAFF. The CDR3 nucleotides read TGTGCCAGTACGCGGGGCGGTGATTACACTGAAGCTTTCTTT.

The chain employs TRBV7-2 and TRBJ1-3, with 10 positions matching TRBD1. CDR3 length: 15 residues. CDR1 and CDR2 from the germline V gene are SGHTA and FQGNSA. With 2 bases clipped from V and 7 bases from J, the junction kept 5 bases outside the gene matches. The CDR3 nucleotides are TGTGCCAGCAGCTTACCGGGACAGGGGAGGAACACCATATATTTT. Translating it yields CASSLPGQGRNTIYF.

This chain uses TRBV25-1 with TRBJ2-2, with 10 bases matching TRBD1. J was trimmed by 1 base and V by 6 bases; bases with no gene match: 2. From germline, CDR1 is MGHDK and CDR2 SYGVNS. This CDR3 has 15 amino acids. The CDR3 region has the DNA TGTGCCAGCAGACGGACAGGGGGGAACACCGGGGAGCTGTTTTTT. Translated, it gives CASRRTGGNTGELFF.

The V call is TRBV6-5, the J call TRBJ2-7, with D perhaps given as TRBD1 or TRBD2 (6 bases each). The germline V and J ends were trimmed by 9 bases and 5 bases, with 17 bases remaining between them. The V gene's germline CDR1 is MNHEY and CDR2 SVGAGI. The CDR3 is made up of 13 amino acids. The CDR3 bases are TGTGCCAGTGGGAGGAAATACAGGGACGAGCAGTACTTC. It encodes CASGRKYRDEQYF.

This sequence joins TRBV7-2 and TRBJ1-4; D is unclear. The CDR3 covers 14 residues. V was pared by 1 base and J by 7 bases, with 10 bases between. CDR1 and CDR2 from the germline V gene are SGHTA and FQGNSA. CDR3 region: CASSLGVGIEKLFF. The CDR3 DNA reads TGTGCCAGCAGCTTAGGGGTAGGGATTGAAAAACTGTTTTTT.